The sample holds a few counts of the clone carrying this T cell receptor beta chain. This sample stems from a study of blood T cells in healthy people across ages. PCR was performed a second time for about 7 to 11 cycles using a sample-barcoded 5' primer and a J-beta primer mix. MiXCR, applied by TCRdb to the 5' RACE reads, yields one record per CDR3 protein. The table includes about 2 million distinct CDR3 sequences, about 50% detected once. Donors gave around 9.3 milliliters of peripheral blood apiece. The sequenced sample consisted of blood. The clonotype originates from a woman aged 40 to 55 in good health.

CDR3 in DNA: TGTGCCAGCAGGTCGGGTTCCTCTGGGGCCAACGTCCTGACTTTC. It translates to CASRSGSSGANVLTF. V is TRBV12-3 or TRBV12-4 and J is TRBJ2-6, with D unresolved. With 6 bases removed from V and 0 bases from J, the gap between germline ends came to 9 bases. The CDR3 consists of 15 residues.